The subject of this entry is one T cell receptor (beta chain). The sample originates from a study of shared clonotypes between healthy human individuals. This CDR3 has 15 amino acids. The germline V gene has CDR1 SGHRS and CDR2 YFSETQ. With V trimmed by 2 bases and J by 2 bases, 5 bases remained unmatched. Here immunoSEQ multiplex PCR was the method, and the copy in TCRdb shows in-frame clones only, minus some. Counted here are fewer than 1.6 million clones, around 98.5% occurring once; the ten biggest clones make up roughly 0.36%. The V and J genes are TRBV5-1 and TRBJ2-3; 7 bases are shared with TRBD2. The sequence derives from a man under 40 in good health. Material for sequencing was naive CD4+ T cells sorted from blood. Subset specified: CD45RA+ positively selected. The CDR3 loop reads CASSLPSGDTDTQYF. DNA of the CDR3: TGCGCCAGCAGCTTACCTAGCGGAGACACAGATACGCAGTATTTT.